The following is a T cell receptor (beta chain) sequence with its context. Antigen unknown. Germline is not matched at one junction end, which may reflect a read error. Individuals who donated were healthy Caucasians from Russia aged 6 to 90. Germline CDR1 is SGHAT and CDR2 is FQNNGV. The CDR3 has 15 amino acids. This entry belongs to a study of blood T cells in healthy people across ages. Sample-barcoded 5' priming and a J-beta primer mix drove a second PCR of about 6 to 12 cycles. Carrying 12 random nucleotides, a template-switch adaptor labeled each individual cDNA molecule. One entry per CDR3 protein results from TCRdb running MiXCR on the 5' RACE reads. The sample lists approximately 400,000 distinct CDR3 sequences, 45% to 65% seen once, with roughly 51% in the top ten. Study results and caveats: Whereas aged donors had fewer naive CD4+ cells, long-lived donors had more of them and higher diversity. Unsorted PBMC material precluded a definitive naive versus antigen-experienced comparison.

Sequencing used blood. This clonotype originated in a man aged 60 to 69 in good health. The V gene is TRBV11-2, the J gene TRBJ2-1, with 11 bases that match TRBD2. CDR3 residues: CASSFSGRAYNELFF. CDR3 bases: TGTGCCAGCAGCTTTAGCGGGAGGGCCTACAATGAGCTGTTCTTC.